These T cell receptor beta chains were read from a single sample in a study of blood T cell repertoires in COVID-19. The protocol was immunoSEQ multiplex PCR, while the TCRdb copy is restricted to in-frame clones and leaves out a portion. The data contain some 100,000 clones, 86% of them singletons. The source material was peripheral blood. The receptors originated from a man aged 50 to 59 with acute or convalescent COVID-19. Each CDR3 is given with its conserved first and last residue. The D gene is left open where the match is weak. Clone sizes are given selectively: once, few, many, or a class where the clone is expanded.

CDR3nt | CDR3aa | abundance | j_gene | v_gene | d_gene
TGTGGGGTGGAGGCTACGATATCTGGAAACACCATATATTTT | CGVEATISGNTIYF | . | TRBJ1-3 | TRBV19 | .
TGTGCCAGCAGCGAACCACCTACCTACGAGCAGTACTTC | CASSEPPTYEQYF | few | TRBJ2-7 | TRBV12-3/TRBV12-4 | .
TGTGCCAGCAGCTTCCAGACCTACGAGCAGTACTTC | CASSFQTYEQYF | few | TRBJ2-7 | TRBV11-2 | .
TGTGCCAGCAGTGATACTCAGGAAAGCAATCAGCCCCAGCATTTT | CASSDTQESNQPQHF | many | TRBJ1-5 | TRBV2 | .
TGTGCCAGTACCGATAGCGGGAGGGCCTACAATGAGCAGTTCTTC | CASTDSGRAYNEQFF | . | TRBJ2-1 | TRBV19 | TRBD2
TGTGCCAGTAGTCCCGATGACAGGGGGCTGGAAGGCTACACCTTC | CASSPDDRGLEGYTF | . | TRBJ1-2 | TRBV19 | TRBD1
TGTGCCAGTTCACAGAGGACAGGGAGCTATGGCTACACCTTC | CASSQRTGSYGYTF | few | TRBJ1-2 | TRBV2 | TRBD1
TGTGCCAGCAGGAGACGGGACACATCCTACGAGCAGTACTTC | CASRRRDTSYEQYF | . | TRBJ2-7 | TRBV6-5 | .
TGCGCCAGCAGCTTGCCGGGACTAGCGGACAATGAGCAGTTCTTC | CASSLPGLADNEQFF | . | TRBJ2-1 | TRBV5-1 | TRBD2
TGTGCCAGCAGCGAGCAGACAGGGGGAAGTTCACCCCTCCACTTT | CASSEQTGGSSPLHF | once | TRBJ1-6 | TRBV6-5 | TRBD1
TGCGCCAGCAGTGAGGGCAGGAACTATGGCTACACCTTC | CASSEGRNYGYTF | . | TRBJ1-2 | TRBV10-1 | .
TGTGCCATCAGGGCCGCTGCTGGCAATCAGCCCCAGCATTTT | CAIRAAAGNQPQHF | . | TRBJ1-5 | TRBV10-3 | .
TGTGCCAGCAGCTCCCGGGACATTCTTCAAGAGACCCAGTACTTC | CASSSRDILQETQYF | . | TRBJ2-5 | TRBV5-6 | .
TGTGCCAGCAGCCACACAGGGTCAAATCAGCCCCAGCATTTT | CASSHTGSNQPQHF | . | TRBJ1-5 | TRBV3-1/TRBV3-2 | .
TGCAGCGTTGGGTCTTTGGCGGGAGTGTCCTACAATGAGCAGTTCTTC | CSVGSLAGVSYNEQFF | . | TRBJ2-1 | TRBV29-1 | TRBD2
TGTGCCAGTAGGTCGGAGGGCCGGATGAACACTGAAGCTTTCTTT | CASRSEGRMNTEAFF | . | TRBJ1-1 | TRBV19 | .
TGTGCCAGCAGCTTCCCCAAGTTGGCAGGGGACCTTAATGAGCAGTTCTTC | CASSFPKLAGDLNEQFF | . | TRBJ2-1 | TRBV5-6 | .
TGTGCCAGCTCACCAGGACAAGAACAAGAGACCCAGTACTTC | CASSPGQEQETQYF | . | TRBJ2-5 | TRBV18 | .
TGTGCCAGCAGCCAAGGGGGAGATACGCAGTATTTT | CASSQGGDTQYF | . | TRBJ2-3 | TRBV7-3 | .
TGTGCCAGTAGTATGACAGGACGAGCAAATCAGCCCCAGCATTTT | CASSMTGRANQPQHF | . | TRBJ1-5 | TRBV19 | .
TGTGCCAGCAGCTCGGCAGGGGTAGCGGGAGGGCAAGAGACCCAGTACTTC | CASSSAGVAGGQETQYF | . | TRBJ2-5 | TRBV7-9 | TRBD2
TGTGCCAGCAGGATTACCCGACAGGCTGAAGCTTTCTTT | CASRITRQAEAFF | . | TRBJ1-1 | TRBV6-6 | .
TGTGCCAGCAGCGTAGGGACTAGCGGGAGGGTGACCACCGGGGAGCTGTTTTTT | CASSVGTSGRVTTGELFF | . | TRBJ2-2 | TRBV9 | TRBD2
TGTGCCAGCAGTGACTCGATGCTAGCGGGAGGGCCTACAGATACGCAGTATTTT | CASSDSMLAGGPTDTQYF | once | TRBJ2-3 | TRBV6-4 | TRBD2
TGTGCCAGCAGCTTGGGGACACCGTTCTATGGCTACACCTTC | CASSLGTPFYGYTF | . | TRBJ1-2 | TRBV5-6 | .
TGTGCCAGCTCACAAAACCCCGGGACAGGTGGCGGGGGCTACACCTTC | CASSQNPGTGGGGYTF | . | TRBJ1-2 | TRBV18 | TRBD1
TGTGCCAGCAGCGGAACAGGGGCTATTACCACAGATACGCAGTATTTT | CASSGTGAITTDTQYF | once | TRBJ2-3 | TRBV7-9 | TRBD1
TGTGCCAGCAGTTACAAGGGGGCCCAGACCCAGCAGTACTTC | CASSYKGAQTQQYF | . | TRBJ2-7 | TRBV6-5 | TRBD1
TGTGCCAGCAGCCGTCGACAGGGAGATGGGGACACTGAAGCTTTCTTT | CASSRRQGDGDTEAFF | . | TRBJ1-1 | TRBV21-1 | .
TGTGCCAGCACCCCCCGTCCACAAACTAACTATGGCTACACCTTC | CASTPRPQTNYGYTF | . | TRBJ1-2 | TRBV27 | .
TGTGCCAGCAGCCAAGATGCCGGGGGAGCTTTCTTT | CASSQDAGGAFF | once | TRBJ1-1 | TRBV3-1/TRBV3-2 | .
TGTGCCAGCTCACCACGGTACGGGGGGAACACTGAAGCTTTCTTT | CASSPRYGGNTEAFF | . | TRBJ1-1 | TRBV18 | .
TGTGCCAGCAGCTTACCCTCCCAGCCCCAGCATTTT | CASSLPSQPQHF | . | TRBJ1-5 | TRBV7-2 | .
TGTGCCAGCAGTTTAGGAGGTGGAAACACCATATATTTT | CASSLGGGNTIYF | . | TRBJ1-3 | TRBV27 | .
TGTGCCAGCGAGGGCCGCGATAGAGAGCAGTACTTC | CASEGRDREQYF | . | TRBJ2-7 | TRBV2 | .
TGTGCCAGCAGGAAAGGGACACCCGTGCTGGATACGCAGTATTTT | CASRKGTPVLDTQYF | . | TRBJ2-3 | TRBV6-5 | .
TGTGCCAGCAGCCCGCCGGGGGCTAGCGGCAATGAGCAGTTCTTC | CASSPPGASGNEQFF | . | TRBJ2-1 | TRBV7-9 | .
TGCGCCAGCAGCTTGCCGGAGCAAGAGACCCAGTACTTC | CASSLPEQETQYF | . | TRBJ2-5 | TRBV5-1 | .
TGTGCCAGCAGTGACCTCCGGACAGGGGGCCACTACGAGCAGTACTTC | CASSDLRTGGHYEQYF | . | TRBJ2-7 | TRBV6-4 | TRBD1
TGTGCCAGCAGTTTTAGGCAGGGGGCACGAGGCTACACCTTC | CASSFRQGARGYTF | once | TRBJ1-2 | TRBV27 | TRBD1
TGTGCCAGCAGCCTGGGACTAGCGGGACTGGCCGGGGAGCTGTTTTTT | CASSLGLAGLAGELFF | . | TRBJ2-2 | TRBV14 | TRBD2
TGTGCCAGCAGCCGGGACAGGTTACGGTTCTATGGCTACACCTTC | CASSRDRLRFYGYTF | . | TRBJ1-2 | TRBV7-9 | TRBD1
TGTGCCACCAGTGACCGAAGGACAGGGGACACAGATACGCAGTATTTT | CATSDRRTGDTDTQYF | . | TRBJ2-3 | TRBV24-1 | TRBD1
TGCAGCGGTTGGCAGGCCTACGAGCAGTACTTC | CSGWQAYEQYF | . | TRBJ2-7 | TRBV29-1 | .
TGTGCCAGCAGTCCTCCAAGGGGTGAGCTCTACGAGCAGTACTTC | CASSPPRGELYEQYF | . | TRBJ2-7 | TRBV6-5 | .
TGTGCCAGCTCACCACGAGGCGGGAGGGGCTACGAGCAGTACTTC | CASSPRGGRGYEQYF | . | TRBJ2-7 | TRBV18 | TRBD2
TGTGCCAGCAGTGGAGCCTTAGCGGGAGCTATTGAGCAGTACTTC | CASSGALAGAIEQYF | . | TRBJ2-7 | TRBV2 | TRBD2
TGTGCCAGCAGTCCCCGGGACAGGGGTGCTGAAAAACTGTTTTTT | CASSPRDRGAEKLFF | . | TRBJ1-4 | TRBV2 | TRBD1
TGTGCCAGCAGTTTTTCGGGCACAGATACGCAGTATTTT | CASSFSGTDTQYF | . | TRBJ2-3 | TRBV12-3/TRBV12-4 | .
TGTGCCAGCAGCCAAGATCTTTACCAAGAGACCCAGTACTTC | CASSQDLYQETQYF | . | TRBJ2-5 | TRBV3-1/TRBV3-2 | .
TGTGCCAGCAGTTTGTGGAGGGACAATCAGCCCCAGCATTTT | CASSLWRDNQPQHF | . | TRBJ1-5 | TRBV27 | .
TGTGCCAGCAGTCAAATAACGGGGGAGCAGTACTTC | CASSQITGEQYF | . | TRBJ2-7 | TRBV27 | .
TGTGCCAGCAGTCCACAGGGTATCGACGAGCAGTACTTC | CASSPQGIDEQYF | . | TRBJ2-7 | TRBV12-3/TRBV12-4 | .